Each of the 19 T cell receptor beta chains below was sequenced from the same sample in a study of PD-1 blockade in classical Hodgkin lymphoma. Profiling relied on immunoSEQ multiplex PCR, and the TCRdb table lists in-frame clones only, not all of them. The data show about 110,000 clones, about 88% seen once. Every patient was affected by relapse after autologous stem cell transplantation, while exposure to brentuximab vedotin was not uniform. This sample comprised peripheral blood mononuclear cells (PBMCs), obtained before the second cycle of nivolumab. These receptor sequences come from a human donor with classical Hodgkin lymphoma.

V gene TRBV5-1 combines with J gene TRBJ2-7, with 8 bases fitting TRBD1. Losses at the gene ends were 3 bases for V and 6 bases for J; bases not matched to a gene: 2. This CDR3 is 12 amino acids long. From germline, CDR1 is SGHRS and CDR2 YFSETQ. The CDR3 DNA sequence: TGCGCCAGCAGCTCACAGGGGGTCGAGCAGTACTTC. Translated: CASSSQGVEQYF.

The chain has TRBV7-9 and TRBJ2-2, with 7 bases fitting TRBD2. This CDR3 contains 17 residues. Germline lookup yields CDR1 SEHNR and CDR2 FQNEAQ (reference sequence). Trimming removed 1 base from V and 3 bases from J; junction bases left unmatched: 8. DNA of the CDR3: TGTGCCAGCAGCTTAGGCGAACCGGGAGGCGACACCGGGGAGCTGTTTTTT. Encoded protein: CASSLGEPGGDTGELFF. The full variable domain, its missing parts supplied by reference TRBV7-9 and TRBJ2-2, is DTGVSQNPRHKITKRGQNVTFRCDPISEHNRLYWYRQTLGQGPEFLTYFQNEAQLEKSRLLSDRFSAERPKGSFSTLEIQRTEQGDSAMYLCASSLGEPGGDTGELFFGEGSRLTVL.

V gene TRBV6-1 combines with J gene TRBJ1-2; no reliable D call. This CDR3 spans 13 amino acids. V lost 2 bases and J 8 bases, leaving 12 bases between the germline ends. Germline CDR1 MNHNS, CDR2 SASEGT. Here the CDR3 DNA reads TGTGCCAGCAGTGAACGGGGTCTCGGCGGCTACACCTTC. Its protein product is CASSERGLGGYTF.

The rearrangement links TRBV11-3 to TRBJ2-1; 8 bases fit TRBD2. With 5 bases clipped from V and 4 bases from J, the junction kept 7 bases outside the gene matches. Germline V gene sequence: CDR1 SGHNT, CDR2 YENEEA. This CDR3 region has 15 residues. The CDR3: CASSDSGTRYNEQFF. The CDR3 DNA reads as TGTGCCAGCAGCGACTCCGGGACTAGATACAATGAGCAGTTCTTC.

The gene calls are TRBV28 and TRBJ2-7; 14 nucleotides line up with TRBD2. Germline V gene sequence: CDR1 MDHEN, CDR2 SYDVKM. This CDR3 contains 19 residues. Trimming removed 0 bases from V and 1 base from J; junction bases left unmatched: 8. CDR3 DNA: TGTGCCAGCAGTTTATGGGGATTTGGGACTAGCGGGAGTTCCTACGAGCAGTACTTC. Its translation is CASSLWGFGTSGSSYEQYF.

This sequence joins TRBV7-2 and TRBJ2-1; D remains unclear. In germline, CDR1 is SGHTA, CDR2 FQGNSA. Trimming took 4 bases from V and 1 from J, leaving 11 bases between them. This CDR3 contains 15 residues. This chain's CDR3 is CASSYTRGSYNEQFF. Written as DNA, the CDR3 is TGTGCCAGCAGCTACACACGAGGTTCCTACAATGAGCAGTTCTTC.

The chain links TRBV5-8 to TRBJ1-5; D call uncertain. Trimming pared 0 bases from V and 0 bases from J, leaving 7 bases between. This CDR3 is 15 amino acids long. Germline V gene data show CDR1 as SGHTS and CDR2 as YDEGEE. The CDR3 here is CASSLGGDSNQPQHF. In DNA, the CDR3 is TGTGCCAGCAGCTTGGGTGGAGATAGCAATCAGCCCCAGCATTTT.

The gene calls are TRBV10-2 and TRBJ2-3, with D maybe TRBD1 (6 bases). Germline values: CDR1 WSHSY, CDR2 SAAADI. The CDR3 length is 16 residues. V dropped 7 bases and J dropped 0 bases, with 17 bases sitting between them. The CDR3 sequence: CASIGAGQRSTDTQYF. The DNA of the CDR3 is TGCGCCAGCATCGGGGCCGGACAGCGGAGCACAGATACGCAGTATTTT.

V gene TRBV28 combines with J gene TRBJ2-7; possible D gene TRBD1, 6 bases. With 4 bases removed from V and 0 bases from J, the gap between germline ends came to 19 bases. The CDR3 length is 17 residues. Germline V gene data show CDR1 as MDHEN and CDR2 as SYDVKM. CDR3 DNA sequence: TGTGCCAGCAGTTCCACCCTACGACAGGCCCCCTCCTACGAGCAGTACTTC. It specifies CASSSTLRQAPSYEQYF.

This chain links TRBV7-9 with TRBJ2-1, with TRBD2 identical over 10 bases. The CDR3 consists of 15 residues. The germline V gene encodes CDR1 SEHNR and CDR2 FQNEAQ (reference sequence). The J segment lost 4 bases and the V segment lost 5 bases, leaving 5 bases of the junction unmatched. CDR3 protein: CASSRRTSGYNEQFF. CDR3 nucleotide sequence: TGTGCCAGCAGCCGGAGGACTAGCGGTTACAATGAGCAGTTCTTC.

This sequence joins TRBV11-2 and TRBJ1-4, with unresolved D. The V gene's germline CDR1 is SGHAT and CDR2 FQNNGV. This CDR3 has 14 amino acids. V lost 2 bases and J 8 bases, leaving 12 bases between the germline ends. The DNA of the CDR3 is TGTGCCAGCAGCTTATCTTTAGGGTCGGAAAAACTGTTTTTT. Residues: CASSLSLGSEKLFF.

The rearrangement joins TRBV29-1 to TRBJ2-3, with a possible D match to TRBD2 (6 bases). V lost 3 bases and J lost 0, with 10 bases in between. This CDR3 region has 14 residues. Germline assignment: CDR1 SQVTM and CDR2 ANQGSEA. The CDR3 region is CSVDSGTSTDTQYF. CDR3 nucleotides: TGCAGCGTTGATTCCGGGACTAGCACAGATACGCAGTATTTT.

The rearrangement links TRBV27 to TRBJ2-7, with a weak D call TRBD2 (6 bases). V lost 3 bases to trimming and J lost 3 bases, with 12 bases between them. CDR1 MNHEY and CDR2 SMNVEV come from the germline V gene (reference sequence). The CDR3 has 14 residues. For the CDR3, the DNA is TGTGCCAGCAGTTTTCAGACTAGAGGCTACGAGCAGTACTTC. This translates into CASSFQTRGYEQYF.

The chain joins TRBV18 to TRBJ2-1; D not resolved. Germline assignment: CDR1 KGHSH and CDR2 LQKENI. The CDR3 covers 15 residues. The V end was cut by 3 bases, the J end by 8 bases, with 17 bases between. CDR3 coding DNA: TGTGCCAGCTCACCGAGACAAGCCTTAAATTATGAGCAGTTCTTC. Translated: CASSPRQALNYEQFF.

V and J are TRBV28 and TRBJ2-2; weak D call: TRBD2 (6 bases). Germline V gene lookup returns CDR1 MDHEN and CDR2 SYDVKM. The CDR3 length is 14 residues. V lost 4 bases and J 2 bases, leaving 8 bases between the germline ends. In nucleotides, the CDR3 is TGTGCCAGCAGTTGGGGGGATAACACCGGGGAGCTGTTTTTT. Translated: CASSWGDNTGELFF.

This rearrangement joins TRBV5-1 to TRBJ1-3; 7 positions agree with TRBD1. The CDR3 has 17 amino acids. The germline V gene has CDR1 SGHRS and CDR2 YFSETQ. V lost 2 bases to trimming and J lost 0 bases; unmatched junction nucleotides: 8. CDR3 amino acids: CASSFGTVSSSGNTIYF. The CDR3 DNA follows: TGCGCCAGCAGCTTTGGGACAGTATCCTCCTCTGGAAACACCATATATTTT.

The rearrangement joins TRBV7-2 to TRBJ2-7; no reliable D call. Germline V lookup: CDR1 SGHTA, CDR2 FQGNSA. V gave up 1 base and J gave up 6 bases, with 10 bases separating them. CDR3 size: 13 residues. For the CDR3, the DNA is TGTGCCAGCAGCTTAGAAGGGTTTGGCGAGCAGTACTTC. Amino acid sequence: CASSLEGFGEQYF.

CDR3 residues: CASKPQRNKELFF. The CDR3 coding sequence is TGTGCCAGTAAGCCCCAGAGAAACAAGGAGCTGTTTTTT. The chain joins TRBV19 to TRBJ2-2; D is unclear. Trimming cost V 7 bases and J 10 bases, with 16 bases left between them. Germline loops: CDR1 LNHDA, CDR2 SQIVND (reference sequence). This CDR3 is built from 13 residues.

This rearrangement joins TRBV28 to TRBJ2-1, with 8 bases matching TRBD1. The V segment lost 3 bases and the J segment 9 bases; nucleotides outside the gene matches: 4. Germline loops: CDR1 MDHEN, CDR2 SYDVKM. This CDR3 is built from 13 residues. CDR3 residues: CASSLTGVGEQFF. CDR3 nucleotide sequence: TGTGCCAGCAGTTTGACAGGGGTAGGTGAGCAGTTCTTC.